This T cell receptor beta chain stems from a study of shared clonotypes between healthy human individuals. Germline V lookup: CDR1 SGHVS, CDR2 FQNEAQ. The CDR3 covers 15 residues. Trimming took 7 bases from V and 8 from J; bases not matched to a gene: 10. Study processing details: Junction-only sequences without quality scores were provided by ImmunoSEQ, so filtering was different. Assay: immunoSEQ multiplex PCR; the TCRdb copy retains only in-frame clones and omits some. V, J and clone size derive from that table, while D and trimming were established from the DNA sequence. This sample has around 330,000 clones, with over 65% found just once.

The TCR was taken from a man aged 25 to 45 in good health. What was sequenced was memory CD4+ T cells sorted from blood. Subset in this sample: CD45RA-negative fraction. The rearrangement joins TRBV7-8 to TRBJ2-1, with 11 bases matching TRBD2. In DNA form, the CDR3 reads TGTGCCAGCACCGCGCTAGCGGGAGGAGTGGATGAGCAGTTCTTC. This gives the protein CASTALAGGVDEQFF.